These T cell receptor beta chains were read from a single sample in a study of cytomegalovirus exposure and HLA in healthy donors. Clones were read by immunoSEQ multiplex PCR, and TCRdb kept only the in-frame ones, dropping some. The repertoire holds around 39,000 clones, with over 55% as singletons. Sequencing was performed on PBMCs. The receptors shown here come from a human donor in good health. CDR3s include the opening cysteine and the closing phenylalanine or tryptophan. The order of the fields is D gene, clone size, V gene, J gene, CDR3 protein, CDR3 DNA. D genes are given only for firm matches. The size of a clone is reported for some rows only, either as once, few or many, or as a class for expanded clones.

D gene: TRBD1; clone size: -; V gene: TRBV11-2; J gene: TRBJ1-2; CDR3 protein: CASSLDLSSSRGRNDGYTF; CDR3 DNA: TGTGCCAGCAGCTTAGATCTCTCTTCCTCCAGGGGGCGCAACGATGGCTACACCTTC
D gene: -; clone size: -; V gene: TRBV7-2; J gene: TRBJ2-5; CDR3 protein: CASSPTGEAQYF; CDR3 DNA: TGTGCCAGCAGCCCGACAGGAGAGGCCCAGTACTTC
D gene: -; clone size: -; V gene: TRBV7-2; J gene: TRBJ2-5; CDR3 protein: CASSLERKTQYF; CDR3 DNA: TGTGCCAGCAGCTTGGAGAGAAAGACCCAGTACTTC
D gene: TRBD2; clone size: -; V gene: TRBV29-1; J gene: TRBJ2-5; CDR3 protein: CSVDRDGGETQYF; CDR3 DNA: TGCAGCGTTGACAGGGACGGGGGGGAGACCCAGTACTTC
D gene: TRBD2; clone size: -; V gene: TRBV28; J gene: TRBJ2-5; CDR3 protein: CASSLGGTNQETQYF; CDR3 DNA: TGTGCCAGCAGTTTAGGGGGGACTAACCAAGAGACCCAGTACTTC
D gene: TRBD1; clone size: -; V gene: TRBV5-4; J gene: TRBJ1-1; CDR3 protein: CASSLAGGRAEAFF; CDR3 DNA: TGTGCCAGCAGCTTGGCAGGGGGAAGGGCTGAAGCTTTCTTT
D gene: TRBD1; clone size: -; V gene: TRBV7-6; J gene: TRBJ2-7; CDR3 protein: CASSLGPYRGEQYF; CDR3 DNA: TGTGCCAGCAGCTTAGGTCCTTACAGGGGCGAGCAGTACTTC
D gene: -; clone size: -; V gene: TRBV5-1; J gene: TRBJ2-5; CDR3 protein: CASSSLVSPETQYF; CDR3 DNA: TGCGCCAGCAGCTCACTCGTCTCTCCAGAGACCCAGTACTTC
D gene: -; clone size: -; V gene: TRBV6-6; J gene: TRBJ1-2; CDR3 protein: CASSYGQGHGYTF; CDR3 DNA: TGTGCCAGCAGTTACGGGCAGGGGCATGGCTACACCTTC
D gene: TRBD1; clone size: -; V gene: TRBV11-2; J gene: TRBJ1-2; CDR3 protein: CASSRVGVVGGRTNYGYTF; CDR3 DNA: TGTGCCAGCAGCCGAGTGGGGGTCGTAGGGGGCAGGACTAACTATGGCTACACCTTC
D gene: -; clone size: -; V gene: TRBV25-1; J gene: TRBJ2-2; CDR3 protein: CASSESGKNTGELFF; CDR3 DNA: TGTGCCAGCAGTGAATCGGGGAAGAACACCGGGGAGCTGTTTTTT
D gene: -; clone size: few; V gene: TRBV2; J gene: TRBJ2-1; CDR3 protein: CASSPINEQFF; CDR3 DNA: TGTGCCAGCAGTCCCATCAATGAGCAGTTCTTC
D gene: TRBD2; clone size: -; V gene: TRBV19; J gene: TRBJ2-3; CDR3 protein: CASSTRTSSDTQYF; CDR3 DNA: TGTGCCAGTAGTACCCGGACTAGTTCAGATACGCAGTATTTT
D gene: TRBD2; clone size: -; V gene: TRBV11-2; J gene: TRBJ2-5; CDR3 protein: CASSRGTIRETQYF; CDR3 DNA: TGTGCCAGCAGCCGAGGGACTATCCGAGAGACCCAGTACTTC
D gene: -; clone size: few; V gene: TRBV6-5; J gene: TRBJ2-7; CDR3 protein: CASSSPLEGSYEQYF; CDR3 DNA: TGTGCCAGCAGTTCCCCACTGGAGGGCTCCTACGAGCAGTACTTC
D gene: -; clone size: few; V gene: TRBV4-1; J gene: TRBJ2-1; CDR3 protein: CASSPGVGVNEQFF; CDR3 DNA: TGCGCCAGCAGCCCAGGTGTCGGGGTCAATGAGCAGTTCTTC
D gene: TRBD2; clone size: -; V gene: TRBV29-1; J gene: TRBJ2-7; CDR3 protein: CSVEEPGGLYEQYF; CDR3 DNA: TGCAGCGTTGAAGAACCGGGAGGCCTCTACGAGCAGTACTTC
D gene: -; clone size: -; V gene: TRBV12-5; J gene: TRBJ1-5; CDR3 protein: CASARGPSGPQHF; CDR3 DNA: TGTGCTAGTGCCCGTGGGCCCAGCGGGCCCCAGCATTTT
D gene: -; clone size: -; V gene: TRBV6-1; J gene: TRBJ2-1; CDR3 protein: CASSEFGGIPTYNEQFF; CDR3 DNA: TGTGCCAGCAGTGAATTCGGAGGTATACCCACCTACAATGAGCAGTTCTTC
D gene: -; clone size: few; V gene: TRBV7-2; J gene: TRBJ1-2; CDR3 protein: CASSAPAGAYGYTF; CDR3 DNA: TGTGCCAGCAGTGCACCGGCAGGGGCCTATGGCTACACCTTC
D gene: TRBD1; clone size: -; V gene: TRBV7-9; J gene: TRBJ2-7; CDR3 protein: CASKSDRESYEQYF; CDR3 DNA: TGTGCCAGCAAGTCGGACAGGGAATCCTACGAGCAGTACTTC
D gene: TRBD2; clone size: few; V gene: TRBV9; J gene: TRBJ2-7; CDR3 protein: CASSVSSGAGPHEQYF; CDR3 DNA: TGTGCCAGCAGCGTGTCCTCGGGAGCGGGACCGCACGAGCAGTACTTC
D gene: -; clone size: -; V gene: TRBV9; J gene: TRBJ1-1; CDR3 protein: CASSVQESGTEAFF; CDR3 DNA: TGTGCCAGCAGCGTACAGGAATCGGGAACTGAAGCTTTCTTT
D gene: -; clone size: -; V gene: TRBV7-2; J gene: TRBJ2-6; CDR3 protein: CASSLHGGSWLGANVLTF; CDR3 DNA: TGTGCCAGCAGCTTGCACGGAGGATCTTGGTTAGGGGCCAACGTCCTGACTTTC
D gene: TRBD1; clone size: few; V gene: TRBV2; J gene: TRBJ1-4; CDR3 protein: CASSERQGAREKLFF; CDR3 DNA: TGTGCCAGCAGTGAAAGACAGGGGGCTCGAGAAAAACTGTTTTTT
D gene: -; clone size: -; V gene: TRBV27; J gene: TRBJ2-7; CDR3 protein: CASSFVAHRVSGGGHYEQYF; CDR3 DNA: TGTGCCAGCAGTTTTGTGGCCCACCGGGTGTCCGGGGGAGGTCACTACGAGCAGTACTTC
D gene: TRBD1; clone size: -; V gene: TRBV6-4; J gene: TRBJ1-5; CDR3 protein: CATQARVWTGKNQPQHF; CDR3 DNA: TGTGCCACCCAGGCCAGAGTTTGGACAGGGAAAAATCAGCCCCAGCATTTT
D gene: -; clone size: few; V gene: TRBV29-1; J gene: TRBJ2-3; CDR3 protein: CSVEPGGSDTQYF; CDR3 DNA: TGCAGCGTTGAACCGGGGGGCTCAGATACGCAGTATTTT
D gene: -; clone size: -; V gene: TRBV5-1; J gene: TRBJ1-1; CDR3 protein: CASSPRGWGTEAFF; CDR3 DNA: TGCGCCAGCAGCCCGCGGGGGTGGGGCACTGAAGCTTTCTTT
D gene: -; clone size: -; V gene: TRBV27; J gene: TRBJ2-2; CDR3 protein: CASSPDRYTGELFF; CDR3 DNA: TGTGCCAGCAGCCCGGACAGATACACCGGGGAGCTGTTTTTT
D gene: TRBD1; clone size: -; V gene: TRBV5-1; J gene: TRBJ1-2; CDR3 protein: CASSGGGQARGRSYTF; CDR3 DNA: TGCGCCAGCAGCGGGGGCGGACAGGCCCGCGGTAGGAGCTACACCTTC
D gene: -; clone size: -; V gene: TRBV2; J gene: TRBJ1-2; CDR3 protein: CASNPSGRGYGYTF; CDR3 DNA: TGTGCCAGCAACCCCAGCGGCAGGGGCTATGGCTACACCTTC
D gene: TRBD1; clone size: -; V gene: TRBV7-2; J gene: TRBJ1-2; CDR3 protein: CASSLAPGGLYTF; CDR3 DNA: TGTGCCAGCAGCTTAGCGCCAGGGGGCTTATACACCTTC
D gene: -; clone size: -; V gene: TRBV7-6; J gene: TRBJ2-3; CDR3 protein: CASSSQDPDTQYF; CDR3 DNA: TGTGCCAGCAGCTCACAGGATCCAGATACGCAGTATTTT
D gene: -; clone size: -; V gene: TRBV7-2; J gene: TRBJ2-5; CDR3 protein: CASSSGGETQYF; CDR3 DNA: TGTGCCAGCAGCTCCGGAGGGGAGACCCAGTACTTC